This T cell receptor beta chain is drawn from a study of blood T cell repertoires in COVID-19. Whole-study context: PBMCs, B-cell-depleted T cells, or T cells were the source of the cDNA or gDNA that made up the material.

As originally analysed: Estimated nucleated cell counts came from reference gene primer amplification. Assay used: immunoSEQ multiplex PCR; TCRdb lists only in-frame clones, some missing. The V and J calls and the clone size are those of that table, but D and trimming were determined from the DNA. The sample lists under 300,000 clones; roughly 90% were seen once. Input material: peripheral blood. This TCR derives from a woman in her 40s who had recovered from COVID-19.

CDR3 in DNA: TGTGCCAGCAGTTTAATCGGGATTGGGAACACTGAAGCTTTCTTT. Protein: CASSLIGIGNTEAFF. The chain has TRBV28 and TRBJ1-1; D remains unclear. CDR1 and CDR2 from the germline V gene are MDHEN and SYDVKM. V lost 2 bases and J lost 1, with 11 bases in between. This CDR3 spans 15 amino acids.